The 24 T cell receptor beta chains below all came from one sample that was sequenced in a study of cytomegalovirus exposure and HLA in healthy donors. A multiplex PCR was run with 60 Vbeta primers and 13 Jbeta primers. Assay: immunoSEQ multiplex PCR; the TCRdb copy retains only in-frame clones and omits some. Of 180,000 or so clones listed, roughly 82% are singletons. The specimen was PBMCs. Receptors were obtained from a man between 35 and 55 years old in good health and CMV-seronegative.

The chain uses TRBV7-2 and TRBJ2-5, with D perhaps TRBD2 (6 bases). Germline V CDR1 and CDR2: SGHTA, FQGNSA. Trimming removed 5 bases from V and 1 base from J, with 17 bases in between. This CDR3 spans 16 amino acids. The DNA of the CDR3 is TGTGCCAGCAGCAGCTATGGGACTTCTCGCCAAGAGACCCAGTACTTC. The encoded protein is CASSSYGTSRQETQYF.

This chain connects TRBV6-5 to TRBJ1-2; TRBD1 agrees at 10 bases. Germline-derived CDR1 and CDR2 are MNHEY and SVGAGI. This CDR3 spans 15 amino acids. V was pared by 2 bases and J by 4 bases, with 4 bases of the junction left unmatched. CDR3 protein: CASSYTGTGVYGYTF. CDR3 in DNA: TGTGCCAGCAGTTACACCGGGACAGGGGTCTATGGCTACACCTTC.

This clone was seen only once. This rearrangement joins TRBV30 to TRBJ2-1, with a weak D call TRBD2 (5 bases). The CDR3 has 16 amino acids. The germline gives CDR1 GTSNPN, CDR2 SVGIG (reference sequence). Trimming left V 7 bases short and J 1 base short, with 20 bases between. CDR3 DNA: TGTGCCTCTAACCGAGGCGGGTCCAATTCCTACAATGAGCAGTTCTTC. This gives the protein CASNRGGSNSYNEQFF.

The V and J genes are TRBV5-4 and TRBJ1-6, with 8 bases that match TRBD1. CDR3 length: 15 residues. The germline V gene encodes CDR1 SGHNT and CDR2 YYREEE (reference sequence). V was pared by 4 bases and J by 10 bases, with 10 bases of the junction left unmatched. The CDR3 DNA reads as TGTGCCAGCAGCCCTGGACAGGGTTTAGACTCACCCCTCCACTTT. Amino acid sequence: CASSPGQGLDSPLHF.

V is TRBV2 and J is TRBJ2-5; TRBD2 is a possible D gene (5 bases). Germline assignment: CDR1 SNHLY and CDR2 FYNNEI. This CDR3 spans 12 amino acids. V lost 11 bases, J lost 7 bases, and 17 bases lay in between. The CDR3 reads CARDRDSGTQYF. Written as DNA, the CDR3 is TGTGCCCGAGACCGGGATTCGGGGACCCAGTACTTC.

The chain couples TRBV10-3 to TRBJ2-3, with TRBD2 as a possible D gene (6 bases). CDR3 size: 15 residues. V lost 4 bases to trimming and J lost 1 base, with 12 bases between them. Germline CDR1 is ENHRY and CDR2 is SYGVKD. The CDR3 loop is CAISAGGTGTDTQYF. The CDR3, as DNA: TGTGCCATCAGTGCCGGCGGGACCGGCACAGATACGCAGTATTTT.

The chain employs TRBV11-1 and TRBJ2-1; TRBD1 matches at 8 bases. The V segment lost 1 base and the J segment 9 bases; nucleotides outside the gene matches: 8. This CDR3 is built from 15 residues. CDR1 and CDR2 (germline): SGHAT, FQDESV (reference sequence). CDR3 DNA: TGTGCCAGCAGCTTAGTGGGCAGGGGGCAGGGTGAGCAGTTCTTC. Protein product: CASSLVGRGQGEQFF.

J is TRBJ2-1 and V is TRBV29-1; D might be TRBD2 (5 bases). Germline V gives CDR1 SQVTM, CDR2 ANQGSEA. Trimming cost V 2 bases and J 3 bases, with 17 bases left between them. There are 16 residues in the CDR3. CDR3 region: CSVENSRREDYNEQFF. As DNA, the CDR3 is TGCAGCGTTGAAAATTCCCGACGGGAAGACTACAATGAGCAGTTCTTC.

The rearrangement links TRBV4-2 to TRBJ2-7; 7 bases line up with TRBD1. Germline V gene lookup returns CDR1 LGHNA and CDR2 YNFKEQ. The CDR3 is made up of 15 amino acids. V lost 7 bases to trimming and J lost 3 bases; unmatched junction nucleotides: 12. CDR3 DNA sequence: TGTGCCAGCACGACGGCGACAGGGACGGGCTACGAGCAGTACTTC. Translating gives CASTTATGTGYEQYF.

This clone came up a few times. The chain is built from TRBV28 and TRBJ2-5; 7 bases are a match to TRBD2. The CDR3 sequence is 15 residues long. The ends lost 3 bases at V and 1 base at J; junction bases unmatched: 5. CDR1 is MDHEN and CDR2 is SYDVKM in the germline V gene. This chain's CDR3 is CASSFSLAAQETQYF. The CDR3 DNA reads TGTGCCAGCAGTTTTTCGCTAGCGGCCCAAGAGACCCAGTACTTC.

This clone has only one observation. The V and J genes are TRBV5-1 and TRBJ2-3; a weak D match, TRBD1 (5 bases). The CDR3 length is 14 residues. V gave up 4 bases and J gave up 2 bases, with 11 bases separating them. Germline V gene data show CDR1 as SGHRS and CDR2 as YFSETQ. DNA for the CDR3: TGCGCCAGCAGCCACCCGACAGCCACAGATACGCAGTATTTT. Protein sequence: CASSHPTATDTQYF.

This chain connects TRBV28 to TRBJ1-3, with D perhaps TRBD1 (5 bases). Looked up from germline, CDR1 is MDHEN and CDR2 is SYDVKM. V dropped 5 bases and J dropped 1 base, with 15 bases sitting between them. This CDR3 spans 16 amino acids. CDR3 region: CASSTPTVGSGNTIYF. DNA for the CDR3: TGTGCCAGCAGTACCCCGACAGTAGGGTCTGGAAACACCATATATTTT.

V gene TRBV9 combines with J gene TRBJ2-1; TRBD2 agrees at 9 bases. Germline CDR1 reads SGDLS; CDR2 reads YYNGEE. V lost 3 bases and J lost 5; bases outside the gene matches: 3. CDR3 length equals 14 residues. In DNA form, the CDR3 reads TGTGCCAGCAGCGACCCTAGCGGGGACAATGAGCAGTTCTTC. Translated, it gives CASSDPSGDNEQFF.

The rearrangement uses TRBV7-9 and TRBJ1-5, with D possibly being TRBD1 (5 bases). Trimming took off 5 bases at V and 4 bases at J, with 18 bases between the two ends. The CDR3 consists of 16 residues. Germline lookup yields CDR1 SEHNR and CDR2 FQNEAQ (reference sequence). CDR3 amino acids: CASSPSGREWNQPQHF. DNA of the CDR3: TGTGCCAGCAGCCCTAGTGGCAGGGAATGGAATCAGCCCCAGCATTTT.

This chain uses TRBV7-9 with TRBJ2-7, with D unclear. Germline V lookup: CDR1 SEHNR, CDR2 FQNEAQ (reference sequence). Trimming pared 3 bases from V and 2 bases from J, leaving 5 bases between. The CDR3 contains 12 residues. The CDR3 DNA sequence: TGTGCCAGCAGCTTTGGGCCCTACGAGCAGTACTTC. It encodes CASSFGPYEQYF.

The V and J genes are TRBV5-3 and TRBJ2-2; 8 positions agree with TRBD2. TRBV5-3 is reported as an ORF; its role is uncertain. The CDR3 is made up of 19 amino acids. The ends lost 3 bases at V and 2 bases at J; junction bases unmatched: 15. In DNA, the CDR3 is TGTGCCAGAAGCTGTAATCACGGAGAACGGGGGGGTAACACCGGGGAGCTGTTTTTT. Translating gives CARSCNHGERGGNTGELFF.

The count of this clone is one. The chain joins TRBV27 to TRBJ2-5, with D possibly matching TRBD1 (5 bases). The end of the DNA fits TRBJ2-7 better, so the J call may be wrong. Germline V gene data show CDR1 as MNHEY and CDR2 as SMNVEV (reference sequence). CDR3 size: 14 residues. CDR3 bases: TGTGCCAGCAGTTTAAGGGGAACCCACTACGAGCAGTACTTC. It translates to CASSLRGTHYEQYF.

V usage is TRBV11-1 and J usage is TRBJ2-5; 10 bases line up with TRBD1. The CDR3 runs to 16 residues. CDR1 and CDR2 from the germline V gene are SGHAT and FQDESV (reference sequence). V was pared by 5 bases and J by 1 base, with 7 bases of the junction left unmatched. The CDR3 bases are TGTGCCAGCAGCCGACAGGGGGCATCTATCCAAGAGACCCAGTACTTC. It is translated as CASSRQGASIQETQYF.

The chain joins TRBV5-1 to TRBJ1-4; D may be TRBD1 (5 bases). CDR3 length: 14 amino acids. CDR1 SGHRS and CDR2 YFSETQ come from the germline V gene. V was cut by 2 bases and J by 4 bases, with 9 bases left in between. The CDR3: CASSLQDNNEKLFF. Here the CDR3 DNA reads TGCGCCAGCAGCTTACAGGACAATAATGAAAAACTGTTTTTT.

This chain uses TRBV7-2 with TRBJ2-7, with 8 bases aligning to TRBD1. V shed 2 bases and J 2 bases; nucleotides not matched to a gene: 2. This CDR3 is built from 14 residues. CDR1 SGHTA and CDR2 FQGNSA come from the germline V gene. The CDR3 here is CASSLRQGPYEQYF. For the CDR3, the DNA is TGTGCCAGCAGCTTACGACAGGGGCCCTACGAGCAGTACTTC.

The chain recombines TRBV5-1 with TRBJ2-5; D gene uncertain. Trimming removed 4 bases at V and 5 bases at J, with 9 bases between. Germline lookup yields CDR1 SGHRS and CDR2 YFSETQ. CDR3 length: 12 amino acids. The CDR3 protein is CASSHRGETQYF. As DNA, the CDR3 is TGCGCCAGCAGCCACCGCGGTGAGACCCAGTACTTC.

The CDR3 region is CASSSGQGMRKLFF. In DNA form, the CDR3 reads TGTGCCAGCAGTTCGGGACAGGGGATGAGGAAACTGTTTTTT. V and J are TRBV28 and TRBJ1-4, with 10 bases identical to TRBD1. Germline V gives CDR1 MDHEN, CDR2 SYDVKM. V lost 4 bases and J lost 11; bases outside the gene matches: 7. CDR3 length: 14 amino acids. Full variable domain (remainder filled in from reference TRBV28 and TRBJ1-4): DVKVTQSSRYLVKRTGEKVFLECVQDMDHENMFWYRQDPGLGLRLIYFSYDVKMKEKGDIPEGYSVSREKKERFSLILESASTNQTSMYLCASSSGQGMRKLFFGSGTQLSVL.

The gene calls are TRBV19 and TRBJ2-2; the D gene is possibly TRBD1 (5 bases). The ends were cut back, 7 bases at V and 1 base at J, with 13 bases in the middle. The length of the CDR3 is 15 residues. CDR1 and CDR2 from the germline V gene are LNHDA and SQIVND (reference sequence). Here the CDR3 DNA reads TGTGCCAGTAATAAATTGACAGTGAACACCGGGGAGCTGTTTTTT. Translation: CASNKLTVNTGELFF.

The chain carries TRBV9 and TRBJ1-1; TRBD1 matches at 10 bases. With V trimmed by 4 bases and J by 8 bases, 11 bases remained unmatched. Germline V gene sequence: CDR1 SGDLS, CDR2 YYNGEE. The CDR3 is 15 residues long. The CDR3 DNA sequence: TGTGCCAGCAGCTTGAATGACAGGGGGCCAAGGGAAGCTTTCTTT. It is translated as CASSLNDRGPREAFF. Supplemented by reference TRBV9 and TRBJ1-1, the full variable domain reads DSGVTQTPKHLITATGQRVTLRCSPRSGDLSVYWYQQSLDQGLQFLIQYYNGEERAKGNILERFSAQQFPDLHSELNLSSLELGDSALYFCASSLNDRGPREAFFGQGTRLTVV.